This T cell receptor beta chain was retrieved from a study of cytomegalovirus exposure and HLA in healthy donors. Study-level results: Rare TCR sequences predominated, though certain public TCRs were found in many donors.

The J segment lost 8 bases and the V segment lost 5 bases, leaving 13 bases of the junction unmatched. The germline gives CDR1 SGHNT, CDR2 YYREEE (reference sequence). This CDR3 has 16 residues. Remarks on this clone: Its antigen is undetermined.

The study ran its PCR with 60 Vbeta and 13 Jbeta primers. As processed by the authors: There were about 88 million unique TCR beta chains by a later count, and approximately 10 million of them were shared. Data came from immunoSEQ multiplex PCR; TCRdb stores just in-frame clones and leaves some out. The V and J calls and clone size are taken from that table; D and trimming were inferred from the DNA. Among about 130,000 clones listed, approximately 80% were seen once. Sequencing input: PBMCs. The chain joins TRBV5-4 to TRBJ1-2, with 12 positions matching TRBD1. The sequence was obtained from a human donor in good health. The CDR3 region is CASRPGTGGSGGGYTF. The CDR3 DNA is TGTGCCAGCAGACCCGGGACAGGGGGCTCGGGGGGGGGCTACACCTTC. Full variable domain (outside the CDR3, taken from reference TRBV5-4 and TRBJ1-2): ETGVTQSPTHLIKTRGQQVTLRCSSQSGHNTVSWYQQALGQGPQFIFQYYREEENGRGNFPPRFSGLQFPNYSSELNVNALELDDSALYLCASRPGTGGSGGGYTFGSGTRLTVV.